This T cell receptor beta chain appears in the sequencing data of a study of T cells in Graves' hyperthyroidism and ophthalmopathy. This clonotype has more than one count but fewer than ten. Its antigen is currently unknown. Findings and limits, study-wide: Most clonotypes expanded in thyroid above 0.001 were likewise present in blood. Classification by a 13 V-J model distinguished ophthalmopathy from stable hyperthyroidism.

Lactation, pregnancy, other autoimmune disease or uncontrolled infection excluded patients. Authors of the study amplified TCR beta CDR3 regions from RNA transcripts. HTBI primers were the set used in a first-round RT-PCR of the TCR CDR3. Using its own MiXCR run on the multiplex PCR reads, TCRdb lists one record per CDR3 protein. Of 500,000 to 600,000 distinct CDR3 sequences listed, 46% are singletons. The CDR3 has 14 amino acids. Germline V gives CDR1 SGHTA, CDR2 FQGNSA. Trimming took 4 bases from V and 8 from J; bases not matched to a gene: 7. The V gene is TRBV7-2, the J gene TRBJ1-4; 7 positions match TRBD1. The receptor was derived from an adult woman with Graves' disease, either hyperthyroidism or ophthalmopathy (not recorded which). Sequences were obtained from peripheral blood or thyroid tissue (not recorded which). The CDR3, as DNA: TGTGCCAGCAGCTCCGACAGGGAGATAGAAAAACTGTTTTTT. Its protein is CASSSDREIEKLFF. Combining the CDR3 with reference TRBV7-2 and TRBJ1-4 gives the whole variable domain GAGVSQSPSNKVTEKGKDVELRCDPISGHTALYWYRQSLGQGLEFLIYFQGNSAPDKSGLPSDRFSAERTGGSVSTLTIQRTQQEDSAVYLCASSSDREIEKLFFGSGTQLSVL.